Listed below are T cell receptor beta chains from one sample, sequenced in a study of post-analysis software for immune sequencing data. A single record per CDR3 protein comes from TCRdb applying MiXCR to the PCR reads. The sample records 450,000 or so distinct CDR3 sequences, approximately 45% being singletons. Sequencing was done on a sample of blood. These receptors originate from a girl aged 5-17 years with multiple sclerosis. The CDR3 runs from the conserved cysteine through the conserved F or W. The D gene is left open where the match is weak. Size values are once, few and many counts, or a class for expanded clones, and some rows have none.

j_call: TRBJ2-5; v_call: TRBV6-5; d_call: -; clone_size: -; cdr3_nt: TGTGCCAGCACCGAAGGGGGACTCCCCCAAGAGACCCAGTACTTC; cdr3_aa: CASTEGGLPQETQYF
j_call: TRBJ2-7; v_call: TRBV30; d_call: TRBD1; clone_size: -; cdr3_nt: TGTGCCTGGAGTGACACAGGGGGCGAACCCTACGAGCAGTACTTC; cdr3_aa: CAWSDTGGEPYEQYF
j_call: TRBJ2-7; v_call: TRBV5-1; d_call: TRBD2; clone_size: -; cdr3_nt: TGCGCCAGCAGCTTGCAAGCGGGAGATGACGAGCAGTACTTC; cdr3_aa: CASSLQAGDDEQYF
j_call: TRBJ2-3; v_call: TRBV10-3; d_call: TRBD1; clone_size: few; cdr3_nt: TGTGCCATCAGTGCCGGACAGGGTTGGGATACGCAGTATTTT; cdr3_aa: CAISAGQGWDTQYF
j_call: TRBJ2-7; v_call: TRBV27; d_call: TRBD2; clone_size: -; cdr3_nt: TGTGCCAGCAGTCCCGACGGCGGGAGGTCCTACGAGCAGTACTTC; cdr3_aa: CASSPDGGRSYEQYF
j_call: TRBJ2-3; v_call: TRBV5-1; d_call: TRBD2; clone_size: -; cdr3_nt: TGCGCCAGCAGCCCCCCTAGCGGGAGCAAAGATACGCAGTATTTT; cdr3_aa: CASSPPSGSKDTQYF
j_call: TRBJ2-1; v_call: TRBV6-1; d_call: -; clone_size: -; cdr3_nt: TGTGCCAGCAGTAAAGACAGTCTTGAGCAGTTCTTC; cdr3_aa: CASSKDSLEQFF
j_call: TRBJ2-1; v_call: TRBV6-6; d_call: -; clone_size: -; cdr3_nt: TGTGCCAGCAGGGTAGCGGACTCCTACAATGAGCAGTTCTTC; cdr3_aa: CASRVADSYNEQFF
j_call: TRBJ2-3; v_call: TRBV12-3/TRBV12-4; d_call: -; clone_size: -; cdr3_nt: TGTGCCAGCAGTTCAGACGACTACCACCACACAGATACGCGGTATTTT; cdr3_aa: CASSSDDYHHTDTRYF
j_call: TRBJ1-2; v_call: TRBV18; d_call: -; clone_size: -; cdr3_nt: TGTGCCAGCTCACCTGTGGCAGAGCCCTATGGCTACACCTTC; cdr3_aa: CASSPVAEPYGYTF
j_call: TRBJ1-2; v_call: TRBV20-1; d_call: -; clone_size: once; cdr3_nt: -; cdr3_aa: CSAKFGLGTF
j_call: TRBJ2-4; v_call: TRBV28; d_call: TRBD1; clone_size: -; cdr3_nt: TGTGCCAGCAGTCAATGGACAGGGCGTCGACCCGGGCAGTACTTC; cdr3_aa: CASSQWTGRRPGQYF
j_call: TRBJ2-5; v_call: TRBV27; d_call: TRBD2; clone_size: few; cdr3_nt: TGTGCCAGCAGTTTGTTGGGACTAGATGAGGAGACCCAGTACTTC; cdr3_aa: CASSLLGLDEETQYF
j_call: TRBJ1-4; v_call: TRBV15; d_call: -; clone_size: -; cdr3_nt: TGTGCCACCAGCACACAGGAGGCTAATGAAAAACTGTTTTTT; cdr3_aa: CATSTQEANEKLFF
j_call: TRBJ2-3; v_call: TRBV5-4; d_call: TRBD2; clone_size: -; cdr3_nt: TGTGCCAGCAGCTCCCAACCGATAGCGGGAGGGCCTGATACGCAGTATTTT; cdr3_aa: CASSSQPIAGGPDTQYF
j_call: TRBJ2-5; v_call: TRBV29-1; d_call: TRBD2; clone_size: -; cdr3_nt: TGCAGCGTTGTGCCGGGAGGGAAGGAGACCCAGTACTTC; cdr3_aa: CSVVPGGKETQYF
j_call: TRBJ2-7; v_call: TRBV12-3/TRBV12-4; d_call: -; clone_size: -; cdr3_nt: TGTGCCAGCAGGCTAACAGGGAGCTACGAGCAGTACTTC; cdr3_aa: CASRLTGSYEQYF
j_call: TRBJ2-1; v_call: TRBV29-1; d_call: -; clone_size: few; cdr3_nt: TGCAGCGCCCCCCGGGTGGGGATTGGGGTCGGGAATGAGCAGTTCTTC; cdr3_aa: CSAPRVGIGVGNEQFF
j_call: TRBJ1-1; v_call: TRBV28; d_call: TRBD1; clone_size: -; cdr3_nt: TGTGCCAGCAGTATTCCGGGACAGGGGGCTTTGGACACTGAAGCTTTCTTT; cdr3_aa: CASSIPGQGALDTEAFF
j_call: TRBJ2-1; v_call: TRBV20-1; d_call: TRBD1; clone_size: -; cdr3_nt: TGCAGTGCTTGGCAAGGGACAGTTTTCGGCAATGAGCAGTTCTTC; cdr3_aa: CSAWQGTVFGNEQFF
j_call: TRBJ1-2; v_call: TRBV6-6; d_call: -; clone_size: -; cdr3_nt: TGTGCCAGCAGTAACAATAACTATGGCTACACCTTC; cdr3_aa: CASSNNNYGYTF
j_call: TRBJ2-3; v_call: TRBV5-1; d_call: -; clone_size: -; cdr3_nt: TGCGCCAGCAGCTTGGCCGAGACAGGTGTGACAGATACGCAGTATTTT; cdr3_aa: CASSLAETGVTDTQYF
j_call: TRBJ1-1; v_call: TRBV3-1; d_call: -; clone_size: -; cdr3_nt: TGTGCCAGCAGCCAGGGGCCGGGGAACACTGAAGCTTTCTTT; cdr3_aa: CASSQGPGNTEAFF
j_call: TRBJ1-1; v_call: TRBV9; d_call: -; clone_size: -; cdr3_nt: TGTGCCAGCAGCGTAGGGGTAACTGAAGCTTTCTTT; cdr3_aa: CASSVGVTEAFF
j_call: TRBJ1-1; v_call: TRBV9; d_call: -; clone_size: -; cdr3_nt: TGTGCCAGCAGCGCTTGGGGAACTGAAGCTTTCTTT; cdr3_aa: CASSAWGTEAFF
j_call: TRBJ2-3; v_call: TRBV29-1; d_call: TRBD1; clone_size: -; cdr3_nt: TGCAGCGTTCGGACAGGTTGGAGCACAGATACGCAGTATTTT; cdr3_aa: CSVRTGWSTDTQYF
j_call: TRBJ2-1; v_call: TRBV5-1; d_call: TRBD2; clone_size: -; cdr3_nt: TGCGCCAGCAGCTTAGCCGGGACTAGCGCCACTCCGCTCCTCAATGAGCAGTTCTTC; cdr3_aa: CASSLAGTSATPLLNEQFF
j_call: TRBJ2-5; v_call: TRBV25-1; d_call: TRBD2; clone_size: -; cdr3_nt: TGTGCCAGCAGTGGCGGCCGACTAGCGGGAGGGCCGGGATGGGAGCAGTACTTC; cdr3_aa: CASSGGRLAGGPGWEQYF
j_call: TRBJ2-1; v_call: TRBV6-2/TRBV6-3; d_call: TRBD2; clone_size: -; cdr3_nt: TGTGCCAGCGAGGGCGGGAGGGGGCCTCAGCAGTTCTTC; cdr3_aa: CASEGGRGPQQFF
j_call: TRBJ2-7; v_call: TRBV9; d_call: TRBD2; clone_size: many; cdr3_nt: TGTGCCAGCAGCGTGGCTAGCGGTTCCTACGAGCAGTACTTC; cdr3_aa: CASSVASGSYEQYF
j_call: TRBJ2-1; v_call: TRBV7-6; d_call: -; clone_size: few; cdr3_nt: TGTGCCAGCAGCTTAGAACCTGTACGACAGCTATACAATGAGCAGTTCTTC; cdr3_aa: CASSLEPVRQLYNEQFF
j_call: TRBJ1-2; v_call: TRBV20-1; d_call: -; clone_size: few; cdr3_nt: TGCAGTGCTAGAGATACCCCTCGGGCAGGGACCTACTACTATGGCTACACCTTC; cdr3_aa: CSARDTPRAGTYYYGYTF
j_call: TRBJ2-1; v_call: TRBV2; d_call: TRBD2; clone_size: -; cdr3_nt: TGTGCTAGCAGACCTCTAGCGGGAGTAGGAAATGAGCAGTTCTTC; cdr3_aa: CASRPLAGVGNEQFF
j_call: TRBJ2-1; v_call: TRBV27; d_call: -; clone_size: few; cdr3_nt: TGTGCCAGCAGTTTATTGGGGACTCTGACCTACAATGAGCAGTTCTTC; cdr3_aa: CASSLLGTLTYNEQFF
j_call: TRBJ2-7; v_call: TRBV11-1; d_call: -; clone_size: -; cdr3_nt: TGTGCCAGCAGTAGGGACAACCTATACAATGAGCAGTACTTC; cdr3_aa: CASSRDNLYNEQYF